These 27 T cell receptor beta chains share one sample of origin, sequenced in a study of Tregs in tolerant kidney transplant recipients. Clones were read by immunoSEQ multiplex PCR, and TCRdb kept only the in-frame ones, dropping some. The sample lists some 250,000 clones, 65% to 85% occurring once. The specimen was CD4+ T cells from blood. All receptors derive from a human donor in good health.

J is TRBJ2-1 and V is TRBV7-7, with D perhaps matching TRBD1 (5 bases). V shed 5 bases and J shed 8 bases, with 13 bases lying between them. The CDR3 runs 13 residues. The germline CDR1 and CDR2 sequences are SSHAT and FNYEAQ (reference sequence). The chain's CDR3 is CASSPQRGDEQFF. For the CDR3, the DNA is TGTGCCAGCAGCCCCCAAAGGGGCGATGAGCAGTTCTTC.

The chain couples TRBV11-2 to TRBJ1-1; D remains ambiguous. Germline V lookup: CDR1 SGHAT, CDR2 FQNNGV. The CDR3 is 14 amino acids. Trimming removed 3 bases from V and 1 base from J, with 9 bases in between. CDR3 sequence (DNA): TGTGCCAGCAGCTTCGCGGGTGCGAACACTGAAGCTTTCTTT. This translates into CASSFAGANTEAFF.

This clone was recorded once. The CDR3 coding sequence is TGCAGCGTTGCCCACGGGACGAACACTGAAGCTTTCTTT. It translates to CSVAHGTNTEAFF. V and J are TRBV29-1 and TRBJ1-1, with D maybe TRBD1 (5 bases). In germline, CDR1 is SQVTM, CDR2 ANQGSEA. The CDR3 loop spans 13 amino acids. Between the trimmed V and J ends, which lost 4 bases and 1 base, there was a span of 10 bases. The whole variable domain, remainder taken from reference TRBV29-1 and TRBJ1-1, is SAVISQKPSRDICQRGTSLTIQCQVDSQVTMMFWYRQQPGQSLTLIATANQGSEATYESGFVIDKFPISRPNLTFSTLTVSNMSPEDSSIYLCSVAHGTNTEAFFGQGTRLTVV.

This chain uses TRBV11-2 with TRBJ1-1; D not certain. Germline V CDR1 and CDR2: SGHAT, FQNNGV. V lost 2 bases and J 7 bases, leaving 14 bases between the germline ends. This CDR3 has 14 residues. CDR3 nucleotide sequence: TGTGCCAGCAGCTTAAGCGCCGGAAAGATTGAAGCTTTCTTT. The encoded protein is CASSLSAGKIEAFF.

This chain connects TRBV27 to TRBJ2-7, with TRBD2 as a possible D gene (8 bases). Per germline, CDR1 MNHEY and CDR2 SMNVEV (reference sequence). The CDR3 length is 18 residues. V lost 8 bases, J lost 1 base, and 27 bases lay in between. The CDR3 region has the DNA TGTGCCAGCTCATCTACATTAGCGGGACAGACCCGGTCCTACGAGCAGTACTTC. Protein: CASSSTLAGQTRSYEQYF.

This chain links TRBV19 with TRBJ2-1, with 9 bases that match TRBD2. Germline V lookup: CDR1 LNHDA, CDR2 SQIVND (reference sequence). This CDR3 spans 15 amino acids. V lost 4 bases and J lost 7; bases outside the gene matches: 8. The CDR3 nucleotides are TGTGCCAGTAGTAAACTAGCGGGTCCCGTTAATGAGCAGTTCTTC. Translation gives CASSKLAGPVNEQFF.

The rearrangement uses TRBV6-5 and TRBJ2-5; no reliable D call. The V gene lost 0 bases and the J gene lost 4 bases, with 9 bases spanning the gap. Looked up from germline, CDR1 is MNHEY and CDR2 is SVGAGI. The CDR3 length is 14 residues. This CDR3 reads CASSYSTASETQYF. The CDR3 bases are TGTGCCAGCAGTTACTCGACCGCTTCAGAGACCCAGTACTTC.

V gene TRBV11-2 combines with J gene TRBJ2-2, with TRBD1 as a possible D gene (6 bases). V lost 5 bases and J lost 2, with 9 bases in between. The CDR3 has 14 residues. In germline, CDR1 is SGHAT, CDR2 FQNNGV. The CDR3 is CASSRDINTGELFF. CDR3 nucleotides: TGTGCCAGCAGCCGGGACATCAACACCGGGGAGCTGTTTTTT.

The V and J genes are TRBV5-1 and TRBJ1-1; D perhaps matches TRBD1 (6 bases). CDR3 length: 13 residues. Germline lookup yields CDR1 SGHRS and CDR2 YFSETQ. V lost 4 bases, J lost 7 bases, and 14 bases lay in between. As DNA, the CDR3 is TGCGCCAGCAGCCCAGGGGATCTCAGTGAAGCTTTCTTT. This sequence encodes CASSPGDLSEAFF.

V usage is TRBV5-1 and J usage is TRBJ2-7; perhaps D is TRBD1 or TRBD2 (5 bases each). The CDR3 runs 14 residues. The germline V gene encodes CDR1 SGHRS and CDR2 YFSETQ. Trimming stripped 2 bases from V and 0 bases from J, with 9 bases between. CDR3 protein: CASSFTGASYEQYF. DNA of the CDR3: TGCGCCAGCAGCTTTACCGGGGCCTCCTACGAGCAGTACTTC.

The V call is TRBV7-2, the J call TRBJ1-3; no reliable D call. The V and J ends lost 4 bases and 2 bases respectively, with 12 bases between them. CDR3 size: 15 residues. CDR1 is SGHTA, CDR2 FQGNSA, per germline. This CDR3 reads CASSSQWGAGNTIYF. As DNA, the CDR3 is TGTGCCAGCAGCTCCCAATGGGGAGCTGGAAACACCATATATTTT.

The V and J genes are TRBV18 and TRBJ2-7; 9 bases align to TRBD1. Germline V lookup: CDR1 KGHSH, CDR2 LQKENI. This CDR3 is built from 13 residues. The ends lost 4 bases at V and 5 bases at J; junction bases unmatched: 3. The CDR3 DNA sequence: TGTGCCAGCTCACTACAGGGGGCGAACGAGCAGTACTTC. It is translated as CASSLQGANEQYF.

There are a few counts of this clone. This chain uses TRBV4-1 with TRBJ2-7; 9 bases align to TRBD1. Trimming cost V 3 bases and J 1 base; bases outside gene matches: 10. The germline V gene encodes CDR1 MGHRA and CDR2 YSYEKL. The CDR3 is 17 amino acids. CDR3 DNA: TGCGCCAGCAGCCAGGCCGGGACAGGGAGGGGATCCTACGAGCAGTACTTC. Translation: CASSQAGTGRGSYEQYF.

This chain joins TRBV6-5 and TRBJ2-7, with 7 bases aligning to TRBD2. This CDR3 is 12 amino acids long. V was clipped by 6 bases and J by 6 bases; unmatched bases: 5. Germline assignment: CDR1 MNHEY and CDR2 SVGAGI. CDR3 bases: TGTGCCAGCAGGGCTAGCGGAGGCGAGCAGTACTTC. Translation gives CASRASGGEQYF.

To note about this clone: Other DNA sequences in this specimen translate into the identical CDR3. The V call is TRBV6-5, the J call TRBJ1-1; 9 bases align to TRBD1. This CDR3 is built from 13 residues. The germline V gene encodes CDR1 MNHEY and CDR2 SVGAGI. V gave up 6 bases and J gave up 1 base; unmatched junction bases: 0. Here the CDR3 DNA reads TGTGCCAGCAGGGACAGGGGGAACACTGAAGCTTTCTTT. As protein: CASRDRGNTEAFF.

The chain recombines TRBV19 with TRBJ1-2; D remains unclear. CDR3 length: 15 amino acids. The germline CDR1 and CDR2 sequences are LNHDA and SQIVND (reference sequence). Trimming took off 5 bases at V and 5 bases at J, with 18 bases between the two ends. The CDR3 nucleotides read TGTGCCAGTAGTGTCCAGGAACGGATTTTATATGGCTACACCTTC. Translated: CASSVQERILYGYTF. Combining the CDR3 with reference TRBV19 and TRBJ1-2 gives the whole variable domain DGGITQSPKYLFRKEGQNVTLSCEQNLNHDAMYWYRQDPGQGLRLIYYSQIVNDFQKGDIAEGYSVSREKKESFPLTVTSAQKNPTAFYLCASSVQERILYGYTFGSGTRLTVV.

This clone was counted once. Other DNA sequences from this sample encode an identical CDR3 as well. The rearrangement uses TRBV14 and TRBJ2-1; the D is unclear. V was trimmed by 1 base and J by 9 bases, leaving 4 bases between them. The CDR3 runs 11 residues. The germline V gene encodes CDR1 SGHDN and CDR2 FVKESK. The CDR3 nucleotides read TGTGCCAGCAGCCAAGGGGGTGAGCAGTTCTTC. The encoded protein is CASSQGGEQFF.

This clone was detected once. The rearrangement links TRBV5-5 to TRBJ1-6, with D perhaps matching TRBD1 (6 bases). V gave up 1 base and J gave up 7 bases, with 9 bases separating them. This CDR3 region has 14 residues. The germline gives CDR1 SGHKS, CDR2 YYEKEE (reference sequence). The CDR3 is CASSLSGGNSPLHF. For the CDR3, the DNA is TGTGCCAGCAGCTTGTCTGGGGGCAATTCACCCCTCCACTTT.

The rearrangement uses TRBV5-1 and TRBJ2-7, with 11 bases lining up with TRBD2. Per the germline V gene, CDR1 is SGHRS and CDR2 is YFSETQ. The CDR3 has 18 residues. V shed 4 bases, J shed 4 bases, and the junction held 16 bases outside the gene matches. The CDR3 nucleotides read TGCGCCAGCAGCCCAAAACTATGGGGGACTAGCGGTTCTTACGAGCAGTACTTC. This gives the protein CASSPKLWGTSGSYEQYF.

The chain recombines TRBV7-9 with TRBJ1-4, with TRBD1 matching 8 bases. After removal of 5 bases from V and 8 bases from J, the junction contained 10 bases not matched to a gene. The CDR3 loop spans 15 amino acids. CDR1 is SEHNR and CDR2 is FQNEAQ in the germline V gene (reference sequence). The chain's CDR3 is CASSPRTGSYEKLFF. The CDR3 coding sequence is TGTGCCAGCAGCCCCAGGACAGGGTCTTACGAAAAACTGTTTTTT.

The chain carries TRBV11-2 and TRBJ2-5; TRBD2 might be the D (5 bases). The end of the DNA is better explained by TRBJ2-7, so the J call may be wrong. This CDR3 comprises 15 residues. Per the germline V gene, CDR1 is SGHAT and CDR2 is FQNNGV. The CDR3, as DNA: TGTGCCAGCAGCTTCTCTGGAGGACTCACTCACGAGCAGTACTTC. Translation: CASSFSGGLTHEQYF.

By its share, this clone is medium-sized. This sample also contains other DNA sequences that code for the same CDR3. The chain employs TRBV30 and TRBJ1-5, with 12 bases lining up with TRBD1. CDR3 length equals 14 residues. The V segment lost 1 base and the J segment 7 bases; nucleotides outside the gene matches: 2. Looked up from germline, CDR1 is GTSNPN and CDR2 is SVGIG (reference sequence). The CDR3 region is CAWSGGTGGQPQHF. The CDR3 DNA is TGTGCCTGGAGTGGGGGGACAGGGGGCCAGCCCCAGCATTTT.

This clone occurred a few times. CDR3 amino acids: CASAPLGVTEAFF. The DNA for the CDR3 is TGTGCCAGCGCCCCGTTGGGGGTTACTGAAGCTTTCTTT. This sequence joins TRBV5-7 and TRBJ1-1; weak D call: TRBD1 (5 bases). TRBV5-7 is placed among ORFs of uncertain function. V was shortened by 7 bases and J by 5 bases, with 15 bases between the two germline ends. This CDR3 has 13 residues.

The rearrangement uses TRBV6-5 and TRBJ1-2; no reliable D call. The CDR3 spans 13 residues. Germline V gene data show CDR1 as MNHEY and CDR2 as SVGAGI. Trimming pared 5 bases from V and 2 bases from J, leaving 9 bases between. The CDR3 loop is CASSAQANYGYTF. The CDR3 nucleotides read TGTGCCAGCAGTGCCCAGGCGAACTATGGCTACACCTTC.

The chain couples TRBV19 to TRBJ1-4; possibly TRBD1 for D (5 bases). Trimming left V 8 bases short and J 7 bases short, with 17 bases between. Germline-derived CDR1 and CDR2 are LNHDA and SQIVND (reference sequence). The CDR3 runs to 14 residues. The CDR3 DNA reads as TGTGCCAGTGGTCCGGGACGGAGGACTGAAAAACTGTTTTTT. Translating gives CASGPGRRTEKLFF. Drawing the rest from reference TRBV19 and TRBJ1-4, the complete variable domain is DGGITQSPKYLFRKEGQNVTLSCEQNLNHDAMYWYRQDPGQGLRLIYYSQIVNDFQKGDIAEGYSVSREKKESFPLTVTSAQKNPTAFYLCASGPGRRTEKLFFGSGTQLSVL.

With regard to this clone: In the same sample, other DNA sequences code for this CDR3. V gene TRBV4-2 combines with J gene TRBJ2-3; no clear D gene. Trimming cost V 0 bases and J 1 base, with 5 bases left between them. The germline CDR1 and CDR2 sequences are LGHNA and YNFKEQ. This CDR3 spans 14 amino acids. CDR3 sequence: CASSQEPGTDTQYF. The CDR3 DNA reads TGTGCCAGCAGCCAAGAACCTGGCACAGATACGCAGTATTTT.

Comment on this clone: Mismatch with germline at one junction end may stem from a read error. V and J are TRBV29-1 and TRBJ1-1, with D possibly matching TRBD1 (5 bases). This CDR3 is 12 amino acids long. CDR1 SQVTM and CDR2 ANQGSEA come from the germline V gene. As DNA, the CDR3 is TGCAGCGTTGGCCAGACAGAGACTGGAGCTTTCTTT. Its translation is CSVGQTETGAFF.